These 24 T cell receptor beta chains were all obtained from the same sample, sequenced in a study of cytomegalovirus exposure and HLA in healthy donors. PCR involved 60 Vbeta and 13 Jbeta primers. TCRdb keeps only in-frame clones here, not all; method: immunoSEQ multiplex PCR. In the table there are roughly 170,000 clones, around 82% of which are singletons. The sequencing input was PBMCs. The source is a man aged 25 to 45 in good health and CMV-seronegative.

V and J are TRBV19 and TRBJ2-5, with D hard to call. The V gene's germline CDR1 is LNHDA and CDR2 SQIVND (reference sequence). This CDR3 region has 13 residues. With 5 bases removed from V and 3 bases from J, the gap between germline ends came to 10 bases. CDR3 region: CASSLVSEETQYF. The DNA for the CDR3 is TGTGCCAGTAGTCTAGTTTCTGAAGAGACCCAGTACTTC.

The chain recombines TRBV25-1 with TRBJ2-5; D gene ambiguous. The germline V and J ends were trimmed by 2 bases and 5 bases, with 9 bases remaining between them. The CDR3 spans 13 residues. Germline V gives CDR1 MGHDK, CDR2 SYGVNS. The CDR3 DNA reads TGTGCCAGCAGTGAACGAGCGTGGGAGACCCAGTACTTC. The encoded protein is CASSERAWETQYF.

The CDR3 sequence is CASSTGLAGGEQYF. The CDR3 DNA reads as TGTGCCAGCAGCACGGGACTAGCGGGGGGAGAGCAGTACTTC. The V call is TRBV5-4, the J call TRBJ2-7; the match to TRBD2 covers 15 bases. Looked up from germline, CDR1 is SGHNT and CDR2 is YYREEE (reference sequence). Unmatched junction bases numbered 3, after V lost 4 bases and J lost 7 bases. The CDR3 is made up of 14 amino acids.

CDR3 in amino acids: CASSERLLLSGHEQYF. The CDR3 DNA sequence: TGTGCCAGCAGTGAGAGACTACTCCTTTCGGGCCACGAGCAGTACTTC. The rearrangement uses TRBV6-1 and TRBJ2-7, with a weak D call TRBD2 (5 bases). The CDR3 has 16 amino acids. Germline V lookup: CDR1 MNHNS, CDR2 SASEGT. The V end was cut by 3 bases, the J end by 5 bases, with 20 bases between.

V is TRBV6-1 and J is TRBJ1-2, with D perhaps matching TRBD1 (6 bases). There are 14 residues in the CDR3. Germline assignment: CDR1 MNHNS and CDR2 SASEGT. The ends were cut back, 2 bases at V and 3 bases at J, with 10 bases in the middle. The CDR3 protein is CASSENRADYGYTF. The CDR3 nucleotides read TGTGCCAGCAGTGAAAACAGGGCGGACTATGGCTACACCTTC.

Concerning this clone itself: At one end the junction does not follow the germline gene, possibly because of a read error. The rearrangement joins TRBV12-5 to TRBJ2-7, with 10 bases that match TRBD1. Per germline, CDR1 LGHNT and CDR2 FRNRAP. This CDR3 contains 17 residues. The CDR3: CASGLGDRGASSYEQYF. CDR3 nucleotide sequence: TGTGCTAGTGGGTTGGGGGACAGGGGAGCCTCCTCCTACGAGCAGTACTTC.

The chain has TRBV6-4 and TRBJ2-3, with 10 bases matching TRBD2. Trimming took 4 bases from V and 3 from J; bases not matched to a gene: 4. This CDR3 is built from 15 residues. Germline-derived CDR1 and CDR2 are MRHNA and SNTAGT. The CDR3 nucleotides read TGTGCCAGCAGTGTTGGGACTAGCGATACAGATACGCAGTATTTT. Protein: CASSVGTSDTDTQYF.

The chain employs TRBV28 and TRBJ2-7; 8 bases fit TRBD1. In germline, CDR1 is MDHEN, CDR2 SYDVKM. The ends lost 4 bases at V and 0 bases at J; junction bases unmatched: 5. This CDR3 is 15 amino acids long. CDR3 region: CASSSPGQVSYEQYF. The CDR3 DNA sequence: TGTGCCAGCAGTTCACCGGGACAGGTCTCCTACGAGCAGTACTTC.

V is TRBV5-4 and J is TRBJ1-3; TRBD1 agrees at 7 bases. The V gene end was trimmed by 4 bases and the J gene end by 2 bases; junction bases not matched to a gene: 6. The CDR3 is made up of 15 amino acids. Germline V gives CDR1 SGHNT, CDR2 YYREEE (reference sequence). CDR3 protein: CASSTLQGTGNTIYF. The CDR3 DNA reads TGTGCCAGCAGCACGTTACAGGGGACTGGAAACACCATATATTTT.

This clone was seen just once. This sample includes further DNA sequences coding for the same CDR3. This chain connects TRBV5-1 to TRBJ2-5; D may be TRBD1 (6 bases). The DNA end lines up better with TRBJ2-7; the J call may be wrong. CDR1 and CDR2 (germline): SGHRS, YFSETQ. The CDR3 runs 13 residues. The CDR3 sequence is CASSLDRVYEQYF. The CDR3, as DNA: TGCGCCAGCAGCTTGGACAGGGTCTACGAGCAGTACTTC.

The chain links TRBV7-6 to TRBJ2-7; D unresolved. CDR1 SGHVS and CDR2 FNYEAQ come from the germline V gene. CDR3 length: 13 amino acids. The ends were cut back, 3 bases at V and 5 bases at J, with 11 bases in the middle. In nucleotides, the CDR3 is TGTGCCAGCAGCTTTGCAGGCCCCGACGAGCAGTACTTC. It translates to CASSFAGPDEQYF.

Here the CDR3 reads CASSGTGDTDTQYF. In DNA form, the CDR3 reads TGTGCCAGCAGTGGGACAGGGGACACAGATACGCAGTATTTT. The chain is built from TRBV6-4 and TRBJ2-3; 9 bases are shared with TRBD1. The length of the CDR3 is 14 residues. The V gene's germline CDR1 is MRHNA and CDR2 SNTAGT. Losses at the gene ends were 4 bases for V and 2 bases for J; bases not matched to a gene: 1.

The rearrangement joins TRBV11-3 to TRBJ2-7; D may be TRBD2 (5 bases). V was cut by 6 bases and J by 2 bases, with 14 bases left in between. This CDR3 has 14 residues. Germline lookup yields CDR1 SGHNT and CDR2 YENEEA. The CDR3 sequence: CASSSVEAPYEQYF. The CDR3 bases are TGTGCCAGCAGTTCGGTGGAGGCCCCCTACGAGCAGTACTTC.

This chain joins TRBV19 and TRBJ1-2, with TRBD1 matching 7 bases. With 5 bases clipped from V and 2 bases from J, the junction kept 5 bases outside the gene matches. The CDR3 runs 14 residues. Germline CDR1 reads LNHDA; CDR2 reads SQIVND (reference sequence). CDR3 DNA sequence: TGTGCCAGTAGTGTCAAGACAGGGAACTATGGCTACACCTTC. Translation: CASSVKTGNYGYTF. Complete variable domain (other parts from reference TRBV19 and TRBJ1-2): DGGITQSPKYLFRKEGQNVTLSCEQNLNHDAMYWYRQDPGQGLRLIYYSQIVNDFQKGDIAEGYSVSREKKESFPLTVTSAQKNPTAFYLCASSVKTGNYGYTFGSGTRLTVV.

The CDR3 DNA is TGCGCCAGCAGCCAAACGACGGGAACCTCTGGAAACACCATATATTTT. Translated: CASSQTTGTSGNTIYF. The rearrangement uses TRBV5-1 and TRBJ1-3; D uncertain. Trimming pared 4 bases from V and 0 bases from J, leaving 14 bases between. The CDR3 consists of 16 residues. Germline CDR1 SGHRS, CDR2 YFSETQ.

This chain links TRBV28 with TRBJ1-1; TRBD1 is a possible D gene (6 bases). V was pared by 8 bases and J by 0 bases, with 13 bases between. Germline V lookup: CDR1 MDHEN, CDR2 SYDVKM. This CDR3 is built from 14 residues. CDR3 DNA sequence: TGTGCCAGCCGCTCGACAGGTATGAACACTGAAGCTTTCTTT. Translated, it gives CASRSTGMNTEAFF.

This sequence joins TRBV7-8 and TRBJ2-7; no definite D call. Germline V gene data show CDR1 as SGHVS and CDR2 as FQNEAQ. The CDR3 covers 13 residues. Deletions cut 1 base from V and 3 bases from J, with 7 bases between. The CDR3 sequence is CASSLGSFYEQYF. As DNA, the CDR3 is TGTGCCAGCAGCTTAGGAAGCTTCTACGAGCAGTACTTC.

The gene calls are TRBV21-1 and TRBJ1-2; no DNA check was done on the table's D call, TRBD1. TRBV21-1 constitutes a pseudogene. The CDR3 loop spans 16 amino acids. CDR3 loop: CASSEGRDRGLYGYTF. As DNA, the CDR3 is TGTGCCAGCAGCGAGGGTCGGGACAGGGGGCTCTATGGCTACACCTTC.

The chain carries TRBV19 and TRBJ1-2; 10 bases match TRBD1. The CDR3 has 17 amino acids. Germline loops: CDR1 LNHDA, CDR2 SQIVND (reference sequence). The V segment lost 4 bases and the J segment 1 base; nucleotides outside the gene matches: 9. The CDR3 bases are TGTGCCAGTAGTACGACCGGGACAGGGGTCATTAACTATGGCTACACCTTC. Its protein is CASSTTGTGVINYGYTF.

This chain joins TRBV4-2 and TRBJ1-1, with unresolved D. The CDR3 sequence is 16 residues long. V lost 0 bases, J lost 8 bases, and 19 bases lay in between. Germline V lookup: CDR1 LGHNA, CDR2 YNFKEQ. CDR3 nucleotides: TGTGCCAGCAGCCAAGATAGGGCGGGTACGCCTAGGGAAGCTTTCTTT. It is translated as CASSQDRAGTPREAFF.

This sequence joins TRBV28 and TRBJ1-4; perhaps TRBD1 as D (5 bases). This CDR3 has 16 residues. V was pared by 6 bases and J by 5 bases, with 19 bases between. CDR1 is MDHEN, CDR2 SYDVKM, per germline. CDR3 amino acids: CASRGARKSFNEKLFF. In DNA form, the CDR3 reads TGTGCCAGCAGAGGGGCCCGGAAAAGTTTCAATGAAAAACTGTTTTTT.

The V and J genes are TRBV11-2 and TRBJ2-1, with D perhaps TRBD2 (7 bases). The germline V and J ends were trimmed by 6 bases and 8 bases, with 20 bases remaining between them. The CDR3 extends over 15 amino acids. Germline V gives CDR1 SGHAT, CDR2 FQNNGV. The chain's CDR3 is CASRGIGGVVDEQFF. CDR3 in DNA: TGTGCCAGCAGGGGGATAGGGGGGGTTGTTGATGAGCAGTTCTTC.

This clone has a single count. The V and J genes are TRBV5-6 and TRBJ2-5, with TRBD2 matching 9 bases. Germline lookup yields CDR1 SGHDT and CDR2 YYEEEE. The CDR3 sequence is 15 residues long. Trimming removed 7 bases from V and 5 bases from J; junction bases left unmatched: 12. The CDR3 DNA follows: TGTGCCAGCGGGCTTTGGGCGGGGGGGCGCGAGACCCAGTACTTC. Translation: CASGLWAGGRETQYF.

The chain recombines TRBV4-3 with TRBJ2-2; 7 bases agree with TRBD2. The V and J ends lost 5 bases and 4 bases, in that order; junction bases with no gene match: 7. The germline gives CDR1 LGHNA, CDR2 YSLEER. This CDR3 is 15 amino acids long. The CDR3 loop reads CASSKSGTLTGELFF. CDR3 nucleotides: TGCGCCAGCAGCAAAAGCGGGACCCTCACCGGGGAGCTGTTTTTT.